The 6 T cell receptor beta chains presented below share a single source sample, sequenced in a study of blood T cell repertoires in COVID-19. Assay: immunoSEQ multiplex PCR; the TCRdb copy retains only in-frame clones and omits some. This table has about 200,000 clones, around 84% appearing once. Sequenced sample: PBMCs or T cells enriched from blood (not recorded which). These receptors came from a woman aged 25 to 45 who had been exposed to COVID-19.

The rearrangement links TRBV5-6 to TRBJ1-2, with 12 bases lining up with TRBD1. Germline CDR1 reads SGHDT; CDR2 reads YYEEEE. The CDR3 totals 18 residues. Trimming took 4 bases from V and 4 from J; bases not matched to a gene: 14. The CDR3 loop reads CASSPLPGQGANLYGYTF. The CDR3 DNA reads TGTGCCAGCAGCCCACTTCCGGGACAGGGGGCTAATCTCTATGGCTACACCTTC.

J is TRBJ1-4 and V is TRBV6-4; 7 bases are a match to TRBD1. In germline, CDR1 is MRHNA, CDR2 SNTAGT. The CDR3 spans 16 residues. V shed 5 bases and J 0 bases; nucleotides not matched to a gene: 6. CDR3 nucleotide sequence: TGTGCCAGCAGTCCGGACAGGAGTTCAACTAATGAAAAACTGTTTTTT. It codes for CASSPDRSSTNEKLFF.

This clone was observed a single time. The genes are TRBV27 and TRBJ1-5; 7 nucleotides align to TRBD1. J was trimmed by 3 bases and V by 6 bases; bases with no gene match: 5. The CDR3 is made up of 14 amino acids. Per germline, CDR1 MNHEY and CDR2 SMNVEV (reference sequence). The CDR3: CASRVGQTNQPQHF. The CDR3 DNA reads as TGTGCCAGCAGGGTGGGACAGACCAATCAGCCCCAGCATTTT.

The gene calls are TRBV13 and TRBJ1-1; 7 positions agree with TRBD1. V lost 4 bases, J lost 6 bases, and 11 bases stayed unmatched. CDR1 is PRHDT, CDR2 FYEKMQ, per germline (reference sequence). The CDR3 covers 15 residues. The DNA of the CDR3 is TGTGCCAGCAGCTCCGGGAGACAGGGAGTACCTGAAGCTTTCTTT. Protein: CASSSGRQGVPEAFF.

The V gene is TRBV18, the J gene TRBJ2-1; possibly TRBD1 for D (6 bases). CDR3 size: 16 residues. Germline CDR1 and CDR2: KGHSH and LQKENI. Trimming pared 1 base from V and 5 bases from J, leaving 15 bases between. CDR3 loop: CASSPLSGTSNNEQFF. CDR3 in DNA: TGTGCCAGCTCACCACTATCCGGGACATCCAACAATGAGCAGTTCTTC.

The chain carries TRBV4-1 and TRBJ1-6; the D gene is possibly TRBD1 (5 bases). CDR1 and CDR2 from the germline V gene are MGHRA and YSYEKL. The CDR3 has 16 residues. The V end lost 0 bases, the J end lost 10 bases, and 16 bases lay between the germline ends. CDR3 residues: CASSQDGEGLGSPLHF. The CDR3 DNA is TGCGCCAGCAGCCAAGATGGGGAGGGACTCGGATCACCCCTCCACTTT.